This is a list of T cell receptor beta chains from one sample in a study of CD8+ T cells in alopecia areata. Produced via immunoSEQ multiplex PCR; TCRdb's table is partial and in-frame only. The data show fewer than 250,000 clones, with 55% to 70% seen just once and approximately 0.63% held by the top ten. The sequencing used CD4+ T cells sorted from blood, collected at week 4, from a patient treated with tofacitinib. The source of these receptors is a human donor with alopecia areata. Both conserved end residues are part of each CDR3. A D gene is named only where the DNA matches it firmly. Rows give clone size only sometimes, using once, few, many, or a class for an expanded clone.

cdr3_nt cdr3_aa cdr3_length j_call v_call d_call clone_size
TGTGCCTGGCAAACCGGACAGGGGCCTGCGAATGAGCAGTTCTTC CAWQTGQGPANEQFF 15 TRBJ2-1 TRBV30 TRBD1 NA
TGTGCCAGCGGGGGGGGTCTAGCGGGAGTACCATCCAGGCAGTACTTC CASGGGLAGVPSRQYF 16 TRBJ2-7 TRBV2 TRBD2 few
TGCGCCAGCAGCAAATTAGCGGGAGAAGAGCACGAGCAGTACTTC CASSKLAGEEHEQYF 15 TRBJ2-7 TRBV5-1 TRBD2 NA
TGCGCCAGCAGCTATCGACAGGGAAACACTGAAGCTTTCTTT CASSYRQGNTEAFF 14 TRBJ1-1 TRBV5-1 TRBD1 NA
TGTGCCTGCTACAGGGGTAAAGCTTTCTTT CACYRGKAFF 10 TRBJ1-1 TRBV30 TRBD1 NA
TGTGCCAGCAGTGATACAGGGGTCTATGGCTACACCTTC CASSDTGVYGYTF 13 TRBJ1-2 TRBV6-1 TRBD1 NA
TGTGCCAGCAGTCCTTCGGACAGGGGCCCCGGGGAGCTGTTTTTT CASSPSDRGPGELFF 15 TRBJ2-2 TRBV2 TRBD1 few
TGTGCCTGGAGTGCTGACAGGGGGCATCAGCCCCAGCATTTT CAWSADRGHQPQHF 14 TRBJ1-5 TRBV30 TRBD1 NA
TGTGCCAGCGCAAGGGGGGAAGGCTATGGCTACACCTTC CASARGEGYGYTF 13 TRBJ1-2 TRBV6-1 NA NA
TGTGCCAGCAGTACCGACAGGGCCTATGGCTACACCTTC CASSTDRAYGYTF 13 TRBJ1-2 TRBV5-6 TRBD1 NA
TGTGCCAGTACCCCAGGACAGGGGAACTATGGCTACACCTTC CASTPGQGNYGYTF 14 TRBJ1-2 TRBV19 TRBD1 few
TGTGCCAGCAGCTTAACGGAGAGCACAGATACGCAGTATTTT CASSLTESTDTQYF 14 TRBJ2-3 TRBV7-8 NA NA
TGCGCCAGCAGCTTGGAGCCTAGACTAGTCCCAGAGACCCAGTACTTC CASSLEPRLVPETQYF 16 TRBJ2-5 TRBV5-1 NA NA
TGTGCCATCAGTGCTGGGAATGAGCAGTTCTTC CAISAGNEQFF 11 TRBJ2-1 TRBV10-3 NA few
TGCGCCAGCAGCCCGGGGTCCGGGACAGGAATATCCTACGAGCAGTACTTC CASSPGSGTGISYEQYF 17 TRBJ2-7 TRBV5-1 TRBD1 NA
TGTGCCAGCAGTTCAACGGGTGTCAGATACAATGAGCAGTTCTTC CASSSTGVRYNEQFF 15 TRBJ2-1 TRBV6-5 NA few
TGTGCCAGCTCGGTCGCAATGGTGGGCGAGCAGTACTTC CASSVAMVGEQYF 13 TRBJ2-7 TRBV25-1 NA NA
TGCGCCAGCAGCCTTGTCCCAATGGGCAATGAGCAGTTCTTC CASSLVPMGNEQFF 14 TRBJ2-1 TRBV4-1 NA NA
TGTGCCTGGAGCGCACAGGTTCCCTCACCCCTCCACTTT CAWSAQVPSPLHF 13 TRBJ1-6 TRBV30 NA NA
TGTGCCTCCACCCAGGGACTAGCGGGGAAAAGGCAGTACTTC CASTQGLAGKRQYF 14 TRBJ2-7 TRBV6-5 TRBD2 NA
TGCAGCGGCGAGGGTCGGGCCCTCCGAGGCAATGAGCAGTTCTTC CSGEGRALRGNEQFF 15 TRBJ2-1 TRBV29-1 NA few
TGCAGCGTTGAAGGGGAGGCGGGGGACGAGCAGTACTTC CSVEGEAGDEQYF 13 TRBJ2-7 TRBV29-1 TRBD2 few
TGCAGCGTTGGGGTGGGTTCGGGGTTGTGGGAGACCCAGTACTTC CSVGVGSGLWETQYF 15 TRBJ2-5 TRBV29-1 NA NA
TGTGCCACCCGAAGGACTAGCGGGATTAATGAGCAGTTCTTC CATRRTSGINEQFF 14 TRBJ2-1 TRBV15 TRBD2 few
TGCAGCGTTGAAGGGACAGGGGGGGAGACCCAGTACTTC CSVEGTGGETQYF 13 TRBJ2-5 TRBV29-1 TRBD1 few
TGTGCCAGCAGCTTGGGCGGTAGAGCGTCCTACAATGAGCAGTTCTTC CASSLGGRASYNEQFF 16 TRBJ2-1 TRBV13 NA NA
TGTGCCAGCAGCTTAGATCTGGGAGGGAGAGGCTACACCTTC CASSLDLGGRGYTF 14 TRBJ1-2 TRBV13 NA NA
TGTGCCTGGGAAGCCTCGGGACTAGCGGGAGCCTACGAGCAGTACTTC CAWEASGLAGAYEQYF 16 TRBJ2-7 TRBV30 TRBD2 NA
TGTGCCAGCTCACCGGGGCAGGCGAACACCGGGGAGCTGTTTTTT CASSPGQANTGELFF 15 TRBJ2-2 TRBV18 NA few